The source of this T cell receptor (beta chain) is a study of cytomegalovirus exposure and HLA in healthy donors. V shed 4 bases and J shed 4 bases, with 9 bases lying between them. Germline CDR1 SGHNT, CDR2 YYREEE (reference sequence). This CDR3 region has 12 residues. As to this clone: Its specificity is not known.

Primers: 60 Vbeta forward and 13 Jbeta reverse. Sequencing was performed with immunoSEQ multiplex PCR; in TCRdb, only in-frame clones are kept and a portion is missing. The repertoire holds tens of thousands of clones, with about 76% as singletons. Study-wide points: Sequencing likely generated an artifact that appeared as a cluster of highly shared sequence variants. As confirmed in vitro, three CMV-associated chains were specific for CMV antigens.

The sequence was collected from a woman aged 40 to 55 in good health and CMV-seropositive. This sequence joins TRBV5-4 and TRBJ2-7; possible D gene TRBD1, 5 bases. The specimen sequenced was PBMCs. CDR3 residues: CASSLDRYEQYF. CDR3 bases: TGTGCCAGCAGCCTTGACAGATACGAGCAGTACTTC.